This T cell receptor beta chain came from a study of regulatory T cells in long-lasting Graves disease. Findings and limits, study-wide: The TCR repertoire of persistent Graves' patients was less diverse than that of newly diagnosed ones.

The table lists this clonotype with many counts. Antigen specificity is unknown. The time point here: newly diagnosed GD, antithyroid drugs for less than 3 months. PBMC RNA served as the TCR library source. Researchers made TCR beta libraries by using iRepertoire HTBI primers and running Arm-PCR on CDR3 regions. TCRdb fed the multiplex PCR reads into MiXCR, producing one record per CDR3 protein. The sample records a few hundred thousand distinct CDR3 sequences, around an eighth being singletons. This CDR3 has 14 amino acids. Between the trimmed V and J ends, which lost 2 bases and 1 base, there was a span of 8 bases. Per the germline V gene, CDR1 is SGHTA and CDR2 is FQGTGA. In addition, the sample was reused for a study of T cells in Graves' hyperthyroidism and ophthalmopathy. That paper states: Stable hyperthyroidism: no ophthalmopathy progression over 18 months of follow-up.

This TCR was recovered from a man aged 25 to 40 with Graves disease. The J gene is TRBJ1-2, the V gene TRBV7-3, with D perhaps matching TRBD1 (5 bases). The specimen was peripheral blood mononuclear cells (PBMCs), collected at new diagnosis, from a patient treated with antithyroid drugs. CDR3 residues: CASSLGTDNYGYTF. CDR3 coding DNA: TGTGCCAGCAGCTTAGGGACGGATAACTATGGCTACACCTTC.